Only a few counts were recorded for the clone carrying this TCR beta chain. These data originate in a study of long-term antiretroviral therapy in people with HIV. Germline values: CDR1 MNHEY, CDR2 SMNVEV (reference sequence). The ends were cut back, 0 bases at V and 8 bases at J, with 10 bases in the middle. This CDR3 has 13 residues. Researchers report immunoSEQ v3.0 was run at survey level. Data came from immunoSEQ multiplex PCR; TCRdb stores just in-frame clones and leaves some out. The sample has some 13,000 clones, around 76% seen once; the top ten hold about 20%. This sample comprised unsorted PBMCs, obtained around 8 years after starting antiretroviral therapy. V gene TRBV27 combines with J gene TRBJ1-2; D is ambiguous. The TCR comes from a man aged 50 to 59 with HIV. The CDR3 is CASSLSLWEGYTF. CDR3 coding DNA: TGTGCCAGCAGTTTATCTTTGTGGGAGGGCTACACCTTC.